Following are 27 T cell receptor beta chains from one sample sequenced in a study of blood T cells in healthy people across ages. The authors ran a second PCR of about 6 to 12 cycles using a sample-barcoded 5' primer and a J-beta primer mix. TCRdb re-derived calls from the 5' RACE reads in MiXCR, one entry per CDR3 protein. The repertoire has roughly 1.9 million distinct CDR3 sequences, around 42% of them found once; the top ten carry more than 20%. The sequencing sample was made of blood. These receptors were taken from a human donor in good health.

This clonotype was picked up a small number of times. A read error may account for a junction end that differs from germline. The V gene is TRBV20-1, the J gene TRBJ2-4; D may be TRBD1 or TRBD2 (5 bases each). The J call is doubtful: the DNA matches TRBJ2-7 better. CDR1 DFQATT and CDR2 SNEGSKA come from the germline V gene (reference sequence). This CDR3 is 12 amino acids long. CDR3: CSARGVVNEQYF. The CDR3 nucleotides read TGCAGTGCCAGAGGGGTAGTTAACGAGCAGTACTTC.

This clonotype was seen only a few times. The chain combines TRBV29-1 with TRBJ2-7; a weak D match, TRBD2 (5 bases). Trimming removed 7 bases at V and 2 bases at J, with 15 bases between. The CDR3 sequence is 13 residues long. Germline assignment: CDR1 SQVTM and CDR2 ANQGSEA. The CDR3, as DNA: TGCAGCGGGAGACCGGGATTCACCTACGAGCAGTACTTC. Translation gives CSGRPGFTYEQYF.

The rearrangement joins TRBV20-1 to TRBJ2-7; either TRBD1 or TRBD2 may fit D (5 bases each). Germline lookup yields CDR1 DFQATT and CDR2 SNEGSKA (reference sequence). Trimming removed 3 bases from V and 0 bases from J, with 9 bases in between. CDR3 length equals 13 residues. This CDR3 is CSASRGYSYEQYF. In DNA, the CDR3 is TGCAGTGCTAGTCGGGGCTACTCCTACGAGCAGTACTTC.

This clonotype was seen a few times. The rearrangement uses TRBV25-1 and TRBJ2-1; no clear D. CDR1 is MGHDK, CDR2 SYGVNS, per germline. The CDR3 is 15 residues long. V was cut by 1 base and J by 2 bases, with 9 bases left in between. The CDR3 DNA follows: TGTGCCAGCAGTGAATTTTTCGGGCCCTACAATGAGCAGTTCTTC. Translation: CASSEFFGPYNEQFF.

In this sample, this clonotype turned up a few times. J is TRBJ2-6 and V is TRBV7-3, with D perhaps assigned TRBD1 or TRBD2 (6 bases each). V was pared by 2 bases and J by 0 bases, with 11 bases between. CDR3 size: 17 residues. Per germline, CDR1 SGHTA and CDR2 FQGTGA. The DNA of the CDR3 is TGTGCCAGCAGCTTAGTTGGAGGGGGCTCTGGGGCCAACGTCCTGACTTTC. It encodes CASSLVGGGSGANVLTF.

This clonotype appeared a few times. The chain employs TRBV6-5 and TRBJ1-4; no firm D call. Germline lookup yields CDR1 MNHEY and CDR2 SVGAGI. This CDR3 comprises 15 residues. The V and J ends lost 4 bases and 0 bases respectively, with 9 bases between them. CDR3 sequence reads: CASSSISATNEKLFF. DNA of the CDR3: TGTGCCAGCAGTTCTATTTCTGCAACTAATGAAAAACTGTTTTTT.

Points on this clonotype: The junction departs from the called germline gene at one end, perhaps through a read error. The rearrangement links TRBV2 to TRBJ1-1; 11 positions match TRBD1. This CDR3 region has 12 residues. Per germline, CDR1 SNHLY and CDR2 FYNNEI. The DNA for the CDR3 is TGTGTCAGCAGGACAGGGGGCCCTGAAGCTTTCTTT. Residues: CVSRTGGPEAFF.

This clonotype was seen only a few times. The CDR3 region is CASSLGGDGRANVLTF. The CDR3 nucleotides are TGTGCCAGCAGTTTAGGAGGGGATGGTAGGGCCAACGTCCTGACTTTC. The chain carries TRBV12-3 or TRBV12-4 and TRBJ2-6, with D possibly called TRBD1 or TRBD2 (5 bases each). The CDR3 length is 16 residues. Between the trimmed V and J ends, which lost 1 base and 5 bases, there was a span of 12 bases.

This clonotype was picked up a small number of times. J is TRBJ2-6 and V is TRBV28; weak D call: TRBD1 (6 bases). CDR1 is MDHEN and CDR2 is SYDVKM in the germline V gene. V lost 6 bases and J lost 4, with 22 bases in between. The CDR3 has 18 residues. CDR3 protein: CASSDFRDTSSGANVLTF. CDR3 bases: TGTGCCAGCAGCGATTTCCGGGACACGTCTTCAGGGGCCAACGTCCTGACTTTC. Looking up the rest from reference TRBV28 and TRBJ2-6 gives the full variable domain: DVKVTQSSRYLVKRTGEKVFLECVQDMDHENMFWYRQDPGLGLRLIYFSYDVKMKEKGDIPEGYSVSREKKERFSLILESASTNQTSMYLCASSDFRDTSSGANVLTFGAGSRLTVL.

The gene calls are TRBV11-2 and TRBJ2-3, with D uncertain. V was cut by 3 bases and J by 2 bases, with 9 bases left in between. CDR1 SGHAT and CDR2 FQNNGV come from the germline V gene. This CDR3 is 14 amino acids long. As DNA, the CDR3 is TGTGCCAGCAGCTTTGGACCCGACACAGATACGCAGTATTTT. Translating it yields CASSFGPDTDTQYF.

The rearrangement joins TRBV7-2 to TRBJ1-4; TRBD1 matches at 11 bases. This CDR3 spans 16 amino acids. Germline CDR1 reads SGHTA; CDR2 reads FQGNSA. V trimming: 4 bases; J trimming: 6 bases; junction bases outside the gene matches: 7. CDR3 protein: CASSWLRTGGDEKLFF. The CDR3 coding sequence is TGTGCCAGCAGCTGGCTCCGGACAGGGGGCGATGAAAAACTGTTTTTT. The whole variable domain, filled in from reference TRBV7-2 and TRBJ1-4, reads GAGVSQSPSNKVTEKGKDVELRCDPISGHTALYWYRQSLGQGLEFLIYFQGNSAPDKSGLPSDRFSAERTGGSVSTLTIQRTQQEDSAVYLCASSWLRTGGDEKLFFGSGTQLSVL.

This clonotype occurred a few times. The CDR3 reads CASSYGNRNNEQFF. The CDR3 coding sequence is TGTGCCAGCAGTTACGGGAACAGGAACAATGAGCAGTTCTTC. The chain uses TRBV6-6 and TRBJ2-1; tentative D call: TRBD1 (5 bases). Germline V gene lookup returns CDR1 MNHNY and CDR2 SVGAGI (reference sequence). V was clipped by 2 bases and J by 5 bases, with 10 bases between them. The CDR3 is made up of 14 amino acids.

V and J are TRBV29-1 and TRBJ2-3, with 8 bases aligning to TRBD1. The CDR3 covers 14 residues. Trimming cost V 3 bases and J 5 bases; bases outside gene matches: 7. Germline loops: CDR1 SQVTM, CDR2 ANQGSEA. This chain's CDR3 is CSVDRTGMIDTQYF. The CDR3 DNA follows: TGCAGCGTTGACAGGACAGGGATGATAGATACGCAGTATTTT.

J is TRBJ1-2 and V is TRBV7-2; TRBD1 aligns across 8 bases. This CDR3 comprises 15 residues. V gave up 7 bases and J gave up 4 bases; unmatched junction bases: 11. Germline V gene sequence: CDR1 SGHTA, CDR2 FQGNSA. The CDR3 coding sequence is TGTGCCAGCAACCACGGACAGGGAGAAGGCTATGGCTACACCTTC. This gives the protein CASNHGQGEGYGYTF.

This chain uses TRBV12-3 or TRBV12-4 with TRBJ2-1; 8 nucleotides line up with TRBD2. With 8 bases clipped from V and 8 bases from J, the junction kept 14 bases outside the gene matches. The CDR3 contains 15 residues. The CDR3 here is CASHSGRGGLDEQFF. CDR3 DNA sequence: TGTGCCAGCCATTCGGGACGGGGGGGCCTCGATGAGCAGTTCTTC.

There are a few counts of this clonotype. The chain is built from TRBV20-1 and TRBJ2-1, with TRBD1 as a possible D gene (6 bases). V lost 3 bases and J 5 bases, leaving 11 bases between the germline ends. Per the germline V gene, CDR1 is DFQATT and CDR2 is SNEGSKA (reference sequence). This CDR3 is 13 amino acids long. For the CDR3, the DNA is TGCAGTGCTAGGCAGGGGCCAAACAATGAGCAGTTCTTC. Its translation: CSARQGPNNEQFF.

This chain uses TRBV5-6 with TRBJ1-5, with D hard to call. The germline V gene has CDR1 SGHDT and CDR2 YYEEEE. The V end lost 1 base, the J end lost 6 bases, and 11 bases lay between the germline ends. The CDR3 runs 14 residues. Written as DNA, the CDR3 is TGTGCCAGCAGCTTGAAAGGATTTATTCAGCCCCAGCATTTT. Translated, it gives CASSLKGFIQPQHF.

This clonotype turned up a few times. CDR3 sequence: CSVERHEKLFF. CDR3 in DNA: TGCAGCGTTGAACGACACGAAAAACTGTTTTTT. The genes are TRBV29-1 and TRBJ1-4; D uncertain. CDR1 is SQVTM and CDR2 is ANQGSEA in the germline V gene. The CDR3 has 11 residues. Trimming pared 2 bases from V and 8 bases from J, leaving 6 bases between.

This clonotype has a handful of counts. The chain couples TRBV7-2 to TRBJ2-1; 10 bases are shared with TRBD1. CDR1 is SGHTA, CDR2 FQGNSA, per germline. Losses at the gene ends were 5 bases for V and 9 bases for J; bases not matched to a gene: 10. This CDR3 has 15 residues. This CDR3 reads CASSARTGGAAEQFF. The CDR3, as DNA: TGTGCCAGCAGCGCTCGGACAGGGGGGGCGGCTGAGCAGTTCTTC. The full variable domain, completed using reference TRBV7-2 and TRBJ2-1, is GAGVSQSPSNKVTEKGKDVELRCDPISGHTALYWYRQSLGQGLEFLIYFQGNSAPDKSGLPSDRFSAERTGGSVSTLTIQRTQQEDSAVYLCASSARTGGAAEQFFGPGTRLTVL.

The V gene is TRBV29-1, the J gene TRBJ2-3, with a weak D call TRBD1 (6 bases). CDR3 size: 12 residues. CDR1 is SQVTM, CDR2 ANQGSEA, per germline. Trimming took 8 bases from V and 6 from J, leaving 15 bases between them. The CDR3 reads CSSRDIADTQYF. CDR3 sequence (DNA): TGCAGCTCCCGGGACATTGCGGATACGCAGTATTTT.

The J gene is TRBJ2-5, the V gene TRBV12-3 or TRBV12-4; 7 nucleotides match TRBD2. The ends lost 6 bases at V and 2 bases at J; junction bases unmatched: 0. The CDR3 is 12 residues long. CDR3 protein: CASRLAQETQYF. For the CDR3, the DNA is TGTGCCAGCAGACTAGCGCAAGAGACCCAGTACTTC.

Only a few counts were recorded for this clonotype. One end of the junction does not line up with germline, which may come from a read error. The V and J genes are TRBV2 and TRBJ1-5; D possibly corresponds to TRBD1 (5 bases). The length of the CDR3 is 14 residues. Germline V gene data show CDR1 as SNHLY and CDR2 as FYNNEI. The CDR3 DNA sequence: TGTGCCAGCAGTGAATGGGACCCCAATCAGCCCCGGCATTTT. This translates into CASSEWDPNQPRHF.

This clonotype was seen only a few times. J is TRBJ2-4 and V is TRBV9, with unresolved D. The end of the DNA fits TRBJ2-7 better, so the J call may be wrong. This CDR3 spans 15 amino acids. Germline V gives CDR1 SGDLS, CDR2 YYNGEE. The CDR3 DNA sequence: TGTGCCAGCAGCGTATTTGTGATTAATACCTACGAGCAGTACTTC. Amino acids: CASSVFVINTYEQYF.

Points on this clonotype: One junction end does not reproduce the germline sequence, and a read error may be involved. This sequence joins TRBV5-1 and TRBJ2-6, with a tentative D call TRBD1 (5 bases). The CDR3 is 15 residues long. Germline assignment: CDR1 SGHRS and CDR2 YFSETQ. The CDR3 DNA reads as TGCGCCAGCAGGGTACGGCACTCTGGGGCCAACGTCCGGACTTTC. It codes for CASRVRHSGANVRTF.

This clonotype was observed a handful of times. The chain joins TRBV2 to TRBJ2-1; 12 bases match TRBD2. With V trimmed by 7 bases and J by 7 bases, 5 bases remained unmatched. CDR3 size: 14 residues. The germline V gene has CDR1 SNHLY and CDR2 FYNNEI. The CDR3 spells CASTSGGAWNEQFF. In DNA form, the CDR3 reads TGTGCCAGCACTAGCGGGGGGGCCTGGAATGAGCAGTTCTTC.

The J gene is TRBJ2-1, the V gene TRBV7-2, with 8 bases identical to TRBD2. Germline assignment: CDR1 SGHTA and CDR2 FQGNSA. This CDR3 is built from 14 residues. V was clipped by 8 bases and J by 13 bases; unmatched bases: 16. The CDR3 region is CASARGGSIKGQFF. In DNA, the CDR3 is TGTGCCAGCGCCCGGGGGGGTTCTATAAAGGGCCAGTTCTTC.

The CDR3 coding sequence is TGCAGTGCTAGAAGAACTGGAACAGAGACCCAGTACTTC. Its protein is CSARRTGTETQYF. The V gene is TRBV20-1, the J gene TRBJ2-5; no clear D. Germline CDR1 is DFQATT and CDR2 is SNEGSKA (reference sequence). With 2 bases removed from V and 4 bases from J, the gap between germline ends came to 11 bases. The CDR3 consists of 13 residues.